These 20 T cell receptor beta chains came from one sample sequenced in a study of T cells in localized non-small cell lung cancer. Generated by immunoSEQ multiplex PCR, the TCRdb table keeps only in-frame clones and is missing some. The profile covers several thousand clones, with about 31% appearing a single time and approximately 9.6% taken by the ten largest. The input for sequencing was lung tumor tissue, taken before any cancer treatment. Receptor source: a male donor aged 60 or over with stage I lung adenocarcinoma.

The rearrangement links TRBV18 to TRBJ2-7; D gene unclear. Between the trimmed V and J ends, which lost 3 bases and 3 bases, there was a span of 12 bases. This CDR3 is 14 amino acids long. Germline assignment: CDR1 KGHSH and CDR2 LQKENI. In DNA, the CDR3 is TGTGCCAGCTCACCCCCTTTCGATAGCTACGAGCAGTACTTC. This gives the protein CASSPPFDSYEQYF.

The CDR3 sequence: CASSMADRFGGYTF. The CDR3 DNA reads as TGTGCCAGTAGTATGGCGGACAGGTTCGGTGGCTACACCTTC. The chain couples TRBV19 to TRBJ1-2; 7 bases fit TRBD1. Looked up from germline, CDR1 is LNHDA and CDR2 is SQIVND (reference sequence). There are 14 residues in the CDR3. V lost 3 bases, J lost 7 bases, and 8 bases stayed unmatched.

By share, this clone ranks as medium-sized. The chain employs TRBV9 and TRBJ2-5, with D perhaps matching TRBD1 (5 bases). This CDR3 has 14 residues. In germline, CDR1 is SGDLS, CDR2 YYNGEE. The germline V and J ends were trimmed by 5 bases and 4 bases, with 15 bases remaining between them. Written as DNA, the CDR3 is TGTGCCAGCAGTGCCGGCAGGGATGGAGAGACCCAGTACTTC. This encodes CASSAGRDGETQYF.

The rearrangement joins TRBV11-3 to TRBJ2-3; weak D call: TRBD1 (7 bases). CDR3 length equals 14 residues. V was trimmed by 1 base and J by 5 bases, leaving 10 bases between them. The germline CDR1 and CDR2 sequences are SGHNT and YENEEA. CDR3 in amino acids: CASSLGQGGDTQYF. CDR3 nucleotide sequence: TGTGCCAGCAGCTTAGGACAGGGAGGAGATACGCAGTATTTT.

The chain joins TRBV15 to TRBJ2-1; 13 positions match TRBD2. V was clipped by 3 bases and J by 9 bases; unmatched bases: 2. The CDR3 sequence is 14 residues long. Germline V gene sequence: CDR1 LNHNV, CDR2 YYDKDF (reference sequence). The CDR3: CATSSGTSGTEQFF. CDR3 DNA sequence: TGTGCCACCAGCAGCGGGACTAGCGGGACTGAGCAGTTCTTC.

In this sample, this clone is medium-sized. The rearrangement links TRBV6-8 to TRBJ1-1, with 8 bases that match TRBD1. This CDR3 region has 13 residues. Losses at the gene ends were 5 bases for V and 3 bases for J; bases not matched to a gene: 2. CDR1 is MNHGY and CDR2 is SAAAGT in the germline V gene. CDR3: CASSPDRDTEAFF. CDR3 coding DNA: TGTGCCAGCAGTCCGGACAGGGACACTGAAGCTTTCTTT.

This clone occurred a few times. The rearrangement links TRBV29-1 to TRBJ1-4; D call uncertain. V dropped 5 bases and J dropped 5 bases, with 9 bases sitting between them. Germline CDR1 and CDR2: SQVTM and ANQGSEA. The CDR3 totals 12 residues. CDR3 sequence reads: CSVQPSNEKLFF. In DNA, the CDR3 is TGCAGCGTTCAACCCAGCAATGAAAAACTGTTTTTT.

This clone was seen a handful of times. The rearrangement uses TRBV6-8 and TRBJ2-2, with 12 bases identical to TRBD2. Per the germline V gene, CDR1 is MNHGY and CDR2 is SAAAGT. The CDR3 runs to 18 residues. With V trimmed by 0 bases and J by 4 bases, 6 bases remained unmatched. The CDR3 DNA sequence: TGTGCCAGCAGTTACTCGAGCGGACTAGCGGGACTCACCGGGGAGCTGTTTTTT. As protein: CASSYSSGLAGLTGELFF.

This clone is judged medium-sized. The V gene is TRBV9, the J gene TRBJ1-4; D uncertain. From germline, CDR1 is SGDLS and CDR2 YYNGEE. V lost 10 bases to trimming and J lost 0 bases, with 10 bases between them. The CDR3 has 13 residues. In DNA, the CDR3 is TGTGCCCGAGGGAGCGCAACTAATGAAAAACTGTTTTTT. This gives the protein CARGSATNEKLFF.

This clone has a handful of counts. This chain joins TRBV18 and TRBJ2-5; a possible D gene is TRBD2 (5 bases). Germline V gene lookup returns CDR1 KGHSH and CDR2 LQKENI. The CDR3 length is 17 residues. Trimming pared 3 bases from V and 5 bases from J, leaving 22 bases between. CDR3 loop: CASSPSRASWRSETQYF. The DNA of the CDR3 is TGTGCCAGCTCACCGTCCCGCGCCTCGTGGAGGAGCGAGACCCAGTACTTC.

This clone was observed a handful of times. The CDR3 DNA reads as TGTGCCAGCAGCCTCGAGGAAGTGGGAGACACCATATATTTT. It encodes CASSLEEVGDTIYF. The gene calls are TRBV11-3 and TRBJ1-3; D is uncertain. The V and J ends lost 5 bases and 8 bases respectively, with 16 bases between them. Germline V gene lookup returns CDR1 SGHNT and CDR2 YENEEA. The CDR3 covers 14 residues.

The CDR3 reads CASSLTGGAAGELFF. For the CDR3, the DNA is TGTGCCAGCAGTTTAACAGGGGGCGCGGCCGGGGAGCTGTTTTTT. The J gene is TRBJ2-2, the V gene TRBV28; TRBD1 aligns across 9 bases. Germline CDR1 reads MDHEN; CDR2 reads SYDVKM. The trim removed 2 bases at V and 6 bases at J, leaving 4 bases unmatched. The CDR3 has 15 residues.

This clone was detected only a few times. V usage is TRBV2 and J usage is TRBJ2-5; 7 nucleotides align to TRBD1. The V gene's germline CDR1 is SNHLY and CDR2 FYNNEI. CDR3 size: 15 residues. Trimming removed 6 bases from V and 1 base from J; junction bases left unmatched: 8. The CDR3 loop is CASSPTGSPQETQYF. CDR3 sequence (DNA): TGTGCCAGCAGCCCGACAGGGAGTCCCCAAGAGACCCAGTACTTC.

This clone is categorized as medium-sized. This chain connects TRBV11-3 to TRBJ2-1; D is ambiguous. The CDR3 contains 15 residues. V was pared by 3 bases and J by 0 bases, with 9 bases between. CDR1 and CDR2 (germline): SGHNT, YENEEA. CDR3 DNA: TGTGCCAGCAGCTTGGAGTGGAGCTCCTACAATGAGCAGTTCTTC. Protein: CASSLEWSSYNEQFF.

This clone was found a few times. The genes are TRBV29-1 and TRBJ1-1; D gene uncertain. In germline, CDR1 is SQVTM, CDR2 ANQGSEA. The CDR3 has 12 residues. Trimming cost V 4 bases and J 3 bases, with 9 bases left between them. Written as DNA, the CDR3 is TGCAGCGTTGGTACAAGAGACACTGAAGCTTTCTTT. Protein product: CSVGTRDTEAFF.

This clone was detected only a few times. J is TRBJ1-1 and V is TRBV19; 7 nucleotides align to TRBD1. CDR1 is LNHDA and CDR2 is SQIVND in the germline V gene (reference sequence). V gave up 6 bases and J gave up 3 bases; unmatched junction bases: 7. The CDR3 runs to 14 residues. The CDR3 coding sequence is TGTGCCAGTAGCCGAGGGGGCTTGGACACTGAAGCTTTCTTT. Amino acid sequence: CASSRGGLDTEAFF.

The J gene is TRBJ1-1, the V gene TRBV19, with 7 positions matching TRBD1. Germline V lookup: CDR1 LNHDA, CDR2 SQIVND (reference sequence). Unmatched junction bases numbered 4, after V lost 1 base and J lost 8 bases. The CDR3 has 13 residues. This CDR3 reads CASSIVRQGEAFF. The DNA for the CDR3 is TGTGCCAGTAGTATAGTTAGACAGGGAGAAGCTTTCTTT.

This clone was counted a few times. The chain joins TRBV11-3 to TRBJ2-2; no clear D gene. Trimming removed 5 bases from V and 6 bases from J, with 13 bases in between. CDR3 length equals 14 residues. CDR1 SGHNT and CDR2 YENEEA come from the germline V gene. The CDR3: CASSPLRQAGELFF. In nucleotides, the CDR3 is TGTGCCAGCAGCCCCTTGCGGCAGGCCGGGGAGCTGTTTTTT.

By sample fraction, this clone is medium-sized. This chain joins TRBV6-8 and TRBJ1-6; 7 positions agree with TRBD1. Germline lookup yields CDR1 MNHGY and CDR2 SAAAGT. The junction had 6 bases not matched to a gene; V was cut back by 2 bases and J by 5 bases. This CDR3 spans 16 amino acids. This chain's CDR3 is CASSYTGVPNNSPLHF. In nucleotides, the CDR3 is TGTGCCAGCAGTTACACAGGGGTTCCCAATAATTCACCCCTCCACTTT.

This clone has a single count. This chain links TRBV5-1 with TRBJ2-6, with a possible D match to TRBD2 (6 bases). The CDR3 loop spans 15 amino acids. Germline V gene data show CDR1 as SGHRS and CDR2 as YFSETQ. V dropped 3 bases and J dropped 0 bases, with 7 bases sitting between them. The CDR3 bases are TGCGCCAGCAGCTCGGGGGTCTCTGGGGCCAACGTCCTGACTTTC. Its protein product is CASSSGVSGANVLTF.